The 12 T cell receptor beta chains below all came from one sample that was sequenced in a study of ipilimumab plus nivolumab after autologous stem cell transplantation. Clones were sequenced by immunoSEQ multiplex PCR, and TCRdb holds only the in-frame ones, with some missing. The table records 20,000 to 25,000 clones, over 70% of them present only once. The material sequenced was PBMCs, taken in a trial of ipilimumab plus nivolumab as post-transplant consolidation. The receptors come from a male donor with diffuse large B-cell lymphoma.

The CDR3 loop reads CASSETGTGLYGYTF. Written as DNA, the CDR3 is TGTGCCAGCAGTGAAACCGGGACAGGGTTATATGGCTACACCTTC. The V call is TRBV6-1, the J call TRBJ1-2, with 9 bases matching TRBD1. Trimming at V came to 2 bases and at J to 5 bases, leaving 6 bases not matched to a gene. CDR3 size: 15 residues. Germline-derived CDR1 and CDR2 are MNHNS and SASEGT.

This clone was counted once. The V and J genes are TRBV6-4 and TRBJ2-7; 11 nucleotides line up with TRBD2. The CDR3 is 14 residues long. The germline V gene encodes CDR1 MRHNA and CDR2 SNTAGT. The ends lost 5 bases at V and 7 bases at J; junction bases unmatched: 7. The CDR3 nucleotides are TGTGCCAGCAGTCCAAACGGACTAGCGGGTGAGCAGTACTTC. Amino acids: CASSPNGLAGEQYF.

This clone was detected a few times. This chain joins TRBV10-1 and TRBJ2-7; D unclear. Germline loops: CDR1 WNHNN, CDR2 SYGVQD (reference sequence). V lost 2 bases and J 4 bases, leaving 12 bases between the germline ends. The CDR3 is 14 amino acids. CDR3 bases: TGCGCCAGCAGTGAGCCCGGGTTATCATACGAGCAGTACTTC. The encoded protein is CASSEPGLSYEQYF.

This chain's CDR3 is CSAMPADTQYF. The CDR3 DNA reads TGCAGTGCCATGCCGGCAGATACGCAGTATTTT. The chain combines TRBV20-1 with TRBJ2-3; no reliable D call. Trimming pared 6 bases from V and 4 bases from J, leaving 8 bases between. The CDR3 is 11 residues long. CDR1 is DFQATT and CDR2 is SNEGSKA in the germline V gene (reference sequence).

This clone was detected only once. The chain carries TRBV11-1 and TRBJ2-3; possibly TRBD2 for D (5 bases). CDR3 length: 14 residues. The V gene lost 3 bases and the J gene lost 1 base, with 8 bases spanning the gap. Per the germline V gene, CDR1 is SGHAT and CDR2 is FQDESV (reference sequence). The CDR3 region has the DNA TGTGCCAGCAGCTTCACAGCGGGCACAGATACGCAGTATTTT. It specifies CASSFTAGTDTQYF.

The chain is built from TRBV5-6 and TRBJ1-5; D remains unclear. The V end was cut by 0 bases, the J end by 5 bases, with 6 bases between. The CDR3 has 13 residues. CDR1 and CDR2 (germline): SGHDT, YYEEEE. DNA for the CDR3: TGTGCCAGCAGCTTGGGGCGGGATCAGCCCCAGCATTTT. Amino acids: CASSLGRDQPQHF.

The chain joins TRBV7-3 to TRBJ2-4; 11 nucleotides match TRBD2. The trim removed 4 bases at V and 0 bases at J, leaving 14 bases unmatched. This CDR3 spans 20 amino acids. Germline assignment: CDR1 SGHTA and CDR2 FQGTGA. The CDR3 DNA follows: TGTGCCAGCAGCTATAAGGAGACTAGCGGGGAACAACTAGCCAAAAACATTCAGTACTTC. Translating it yields CASSYKETSGEQLAKNIQYF.

This rearrangement joins TRBV6-5 to TRBJ1-2, with 8 bases lining up with TRBD1. The length of the CDR3 is 14 residues. Germline V CDR1 and CDR2: MNHEY, SVGAGI. The J segment lost 3 bases and the V segment lost 7 bases, leaving 7 bases of the junction unmatched. The CDR3 spells CASKSRDRYYGYTF. CDR3 DNA: TGTGCCAGCAAAAGCCGGGACAGGTACTATGGCTACACCTTC.

The chain employs TRBV20-1 and TRBJ2-5, with unresolved D. With 4 bases removed from V and 5 bases from J, the gap between germline ends came to 8 bases. Germline assignment: CDR1 DFQATT and CDR2 SNEGSKA (reference sequence). The CDR3 sequence is 11 residues long. Written as DNA, the CDR3 is TGCAGTGCTATGCTCACGGAGACCCAGTACTTC. It encodes CSAMLTETQYF.

This clone was counted only a few times. V and J are TRBV5-4 and TRBJ1-3, with D hard to call. CDR1 and CDR2 from the germline V gene are SGHNT and YYREEE (reference sequence). With 3 bases removed from V and 1 base from J, the gap between germline ends came to 14 bases. The CDR3 has 16 amino acids. CDR3 sequence: CASSYWGGVSGNTIYF. CDR3 coding DNA: TGTGCCAGCAGCTATTGGGGAGGCGTTTCTGGAAACACCATATATTTT.

This chain connects TRBV7-9 to TRBJ2-7, with D maybe TRBD1 (6 bases). The CDR3 extends over 15 amino acids. The V gene's germline CDR1 is SEHNR and CDR2 FQNEAQ (reference sequence). Trimming stripped 3 bases from V and 1 base from J, with 13 bases between. The CDR3 reads CASSLSQGLSYEQYF. CDR3 bases: TGTGCCAGCAGCTTGTCACAGGGCTTGTCCTACGAGCAGTACTTC.

The rearrangement joins TRBV7-2 to TRBJ2-1, with TRBD1 identical over 7 bases. The CDR3 consists of 16 residues. J gave up 2 bases and V 6 bases, and 10 bases lay outside the gene matches. Germline V CDR1 and CDR2: SGHTA, FQGNSA. The DNA for the CDR3 is TGTGCCAGCAGTTACAGGGGTACGGGCCCCTACAATGAGCAGTTCTTC. Protein product: CASSYRGTGPYNEQFF.